This entry features one T cell receptor (beta chain) sequence. The data derive from a study of blood T cells in healthy people across ages. A second PCR of 7 to 11 cycles used a sample-barcoded 5' primer and a J-beta primer mix. One entry per CDR3 protein, called by TCRdb with MiXCR from the 5' RACE reads. The sample lists 700,000 to 800,000 distinct CDR3 sequences, 43% occurring once. The source material was blood. The sequence derives from an older woman in good health.

The CDR3 DNA follows: TGTGCCAGCAGTCGGACTAGCGGAAGGGTCAATGAGCAGTTCTTC. Translated, it gives CASSRTSGRVNEQFF. The chain recombines TRBV6-2 or TRBV6-3 with TRBJ2-1, with 10 bases fitting TRBD2. The CDR3 spans 15 residues. The trim removed 5 bases at V and 6 bases at J, leaving 7 bases unmatched. Germline V gene data show CDR1 as MNHEY and CDR2 as SVGEGT.